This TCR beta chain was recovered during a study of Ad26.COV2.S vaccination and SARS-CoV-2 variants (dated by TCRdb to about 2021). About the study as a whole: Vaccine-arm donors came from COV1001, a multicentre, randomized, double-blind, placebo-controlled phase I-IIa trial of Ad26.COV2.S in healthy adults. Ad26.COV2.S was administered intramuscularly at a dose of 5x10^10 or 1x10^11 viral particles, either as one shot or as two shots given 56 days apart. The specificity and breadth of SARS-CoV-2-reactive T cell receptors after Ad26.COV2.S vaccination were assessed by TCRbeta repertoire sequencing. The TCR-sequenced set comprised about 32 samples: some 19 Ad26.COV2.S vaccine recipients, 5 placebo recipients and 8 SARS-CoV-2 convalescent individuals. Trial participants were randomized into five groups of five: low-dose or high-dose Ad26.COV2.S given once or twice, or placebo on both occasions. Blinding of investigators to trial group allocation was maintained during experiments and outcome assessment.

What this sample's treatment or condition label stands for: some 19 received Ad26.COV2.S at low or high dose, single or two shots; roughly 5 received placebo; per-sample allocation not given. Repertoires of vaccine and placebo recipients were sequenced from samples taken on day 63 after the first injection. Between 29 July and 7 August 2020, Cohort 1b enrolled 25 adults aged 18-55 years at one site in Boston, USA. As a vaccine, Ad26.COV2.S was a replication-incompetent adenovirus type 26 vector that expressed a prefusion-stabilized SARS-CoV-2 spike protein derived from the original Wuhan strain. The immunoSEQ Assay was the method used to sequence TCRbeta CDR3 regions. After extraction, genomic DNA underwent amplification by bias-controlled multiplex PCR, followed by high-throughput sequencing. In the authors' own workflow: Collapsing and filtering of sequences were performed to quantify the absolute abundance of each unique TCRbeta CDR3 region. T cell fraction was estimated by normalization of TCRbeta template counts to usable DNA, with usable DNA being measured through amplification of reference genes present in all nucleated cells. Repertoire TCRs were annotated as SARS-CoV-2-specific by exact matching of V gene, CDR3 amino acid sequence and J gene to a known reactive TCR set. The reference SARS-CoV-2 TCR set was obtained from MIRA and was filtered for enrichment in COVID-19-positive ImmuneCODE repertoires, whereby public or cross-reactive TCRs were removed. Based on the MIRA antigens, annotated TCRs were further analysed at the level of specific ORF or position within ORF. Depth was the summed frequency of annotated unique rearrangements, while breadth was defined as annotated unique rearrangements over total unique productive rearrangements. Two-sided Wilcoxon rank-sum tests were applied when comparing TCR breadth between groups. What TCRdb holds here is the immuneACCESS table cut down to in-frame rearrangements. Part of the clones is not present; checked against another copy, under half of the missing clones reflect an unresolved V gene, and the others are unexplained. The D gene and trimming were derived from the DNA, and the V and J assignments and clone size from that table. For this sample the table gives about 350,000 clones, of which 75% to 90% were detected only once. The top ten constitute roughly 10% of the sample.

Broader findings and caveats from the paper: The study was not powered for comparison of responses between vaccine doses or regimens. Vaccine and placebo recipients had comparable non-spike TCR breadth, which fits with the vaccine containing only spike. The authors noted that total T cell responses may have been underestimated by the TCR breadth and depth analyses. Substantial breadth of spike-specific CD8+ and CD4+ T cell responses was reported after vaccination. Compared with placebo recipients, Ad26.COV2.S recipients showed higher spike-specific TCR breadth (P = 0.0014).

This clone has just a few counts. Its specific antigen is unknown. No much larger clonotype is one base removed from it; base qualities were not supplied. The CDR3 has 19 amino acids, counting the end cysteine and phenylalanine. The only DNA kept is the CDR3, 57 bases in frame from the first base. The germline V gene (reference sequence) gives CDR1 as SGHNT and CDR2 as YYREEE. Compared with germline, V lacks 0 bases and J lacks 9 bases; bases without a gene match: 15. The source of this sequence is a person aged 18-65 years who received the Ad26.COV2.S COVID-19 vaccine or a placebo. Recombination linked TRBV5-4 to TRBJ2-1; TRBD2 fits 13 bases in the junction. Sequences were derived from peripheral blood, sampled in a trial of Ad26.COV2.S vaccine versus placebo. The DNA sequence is TGTGCCAGCAGCTTGGGCCCATTAGTCACTAGCGGGGGGGCCTTTGAGCAGTTCTTC. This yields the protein CASSLGPLVTSGGAFEQFF.